This entry describes one T cell receptor (beta chain). Its antigen remains unknown. The data were taken from a study of cytomegalovirus exposure and HLA in healthy donors. The study, taken as a whole, reports: Reports credit the classifier with highly specific, highly sensitive diagnosis of cytomegalovirus status. In a later analysis, at a false discovery rate of 0.05, 16,951 TCR beta sequences were associated with HLA alleles. Several V segments, TRBV6-2 and TRBV6-3 among them, could not be told apart and were dropped.

The PCR used 60 Vbeta and 13 Jbeta primers. The data were produced by immunoSEQ multiplex PCR, yet TCRdb's version contains in-frame clones alone and is incomplete. There are some 85,000 clones in the sample; approximately 71% occur only once, and 3.7% lies in the top ten. The CDR3 spans 13 residues. Germline V gene lookup returns CDR1 MDHEN and CDR2 SYDVKM. The chain is built from TRBV28 and TRBJ2-5, with D tentatively TRBD1 (6 bases). The assigned J gene may be wrong: the sequence end matches TRBJ2-7 better. The TCR sequence derives from a man younger than 45 in good health and CMV-seronegative. Sequenced sample: PBMCs. The CDR3 DNA is TGTGCCAGCGCTAACGGACAGCTCTACGAGCAGTACTTC. Translated, it gives CASANGQLYEQYF.